This entry lists 11 T cell receptor beta chains sequenced from one sample in a study of shared clonotypes between healthy human individuals. Only in-frame clones appear in the TCRdb table, and some are missing; sequencing was by immunoSEQ multiplex PCR. The table records a few million clones, approximately 92% of them present only once. Sequencing was performed on naive CD4+ T cells sorted from blood. Sample subset: CD45RA+ positively selected. These receptors all come from a man aged 18 to 30 in good health.

V usage is TRBV6-1 and J usage is TRBJ1-2; perhaps TRBD1 as D (5 bases). CDR3 length: 14 amino acids. V lost 3 bases to trimming and J lost 7 bases, with 15 bases between them. The germline gives CDR1 MNHNS, CDR2 SASEGT. CDR3: CASSEPGNVAGYTF. Written as DNA, the CDR3 is TGTGCCAGCAGTGAGCCAGGGAATGTTGCTGGCTACACCTTC.

V gene TRBV28 combines with J gene TRBJ2-2; no definite D call. CDR3 length: 14 residues. Looked up from germline, CDR1 is MDHEN and CDR2 is SYDVKM. The V end was cut by 5 bases, the J end by 3 bases, with 10 bases between. CDR3 coding DNA: TGTGCCAGCAGTACCACCTCTTACACCGGGGAGCTGTTTTTT. This codes for CASSTTSYTGELFF.

The chain links TRBV10-1 to TRBJ2-7, with D perhaps given as TRBD1 or TRBD2 (5 bases each). Germline lookup yields CDR1 WNHNN and CDR2 SYGVQD (reference sequence). The CDR3 extends over 15 amino acids. V lost 3 bases to trimming and J lost 1 base, with 13 bases between them. The CDR3 spells CASSDFGTESYEQYF. The CDR3 DNA sequence: TGCGCCAGCAGTGATTTTGGGACCGAGTCCTACGAGCAGTACTTC.

The chain joins TRBV25-1 to TRBJ2-4, with 9 nucleotides matching TRBD1. Germline V gene lookup returns CDR1 MGHDK and CDR2 SYGVNS. J was trimmed by 8 bases and V by 4 bases; bases with no gene match: 3. CDR3 size: 13 residues. Here the CDR3 DNA reads TGTGCCAGCAGTGTCACAGGGGGCGACATTCAGTACTTC. This gives the protein CASSVTGGDIQYF.

The genes are TRBV7-9 and TRBJ1-1; tentatively, D is TRBD1 (6 bases). The V and J ends lost 6 bases and 5 bases respectively, with 16 bases between them. The germline CDR1 and CDR2 sequences are SEHNR and FQNEAQ (reference sequence). The CDR3 runs 14 residues. CDR3 sequence: CASRFQGPGTEAFF. CDR3 bases: TGTGCCAGCAGGTTCCAGGGGCCGGGGACTGAAGCTTTCTTT.

The chain is built from TRBV7-2 and TRBJ2-7; D might be TRBD1 (5 bases). The CDR3 has 14 residues. The germline V and J ends were trimmed by 1 base and 3 bases, with 10 bases remaining between them. Per germline, CDR1 SGHTA and CDR2 FQGNSA. The CDR3 DNA reads TGTGCCAGCAGCTTAGGTGGACACCTCTACGAGCAGTACTTC. Amino acid sequence: CASSLGGHLYEQYF.

The chain couples TRBV10-3 to TRBJ2-5; tentatively, D is TRBD1 or TRBD2 (5 bases each). Germline CDR1 reads ENHRY; CDR2 reads SYGVKD. There are 15 residues in the CDR3. The V gene lost 10 bases and the J gene lost 1 base, with 19 bases spanning the gap. Here the CDR3 DNA reads TGTGCCACCACATCGGGGCAGGCGGGCCAAGAGACCCAGTACTTC. Encoded protein: CATTSGQAGQETQYF.

Turning to this clone: The same CDR3 is also encoded by other DNA sequences in this sample. The chain has TRBV10-3 and TRBJ1-2; no definite D call. Germline lookup yields CDR1 ENHRY and CDR2 SYGVKD. CDR3 length: 14 residues. V was pared by 0 bases and J by 2 bases, with 7 bases between. The CDR3 region is CAISESTGNYGYTF. The CDR3 region has the DNA TGTGCCATCAGTGAGTCGACGGGAAACTATGGCTACACCTTC.

This chain joins TRBV5-5 and TRBJ2-3; D uncertain. V lost 2 bases to trimming and J lost 4 bases, with 8 bases between them. CDR3 length: 13 residues. Germline-derived CDR1 and CDR2 are SGHKS and YYEKEE (reference sequence). The CDR3 sequence: CASSFSAADTQYF. The DNA for the CDR3 is TGTGCCAGCAGCTTCTCCGCGGCAGATACGCAGTATTTT. The entire variable domain, with the rest obtained from reference TRBV5-5 and TRBJ2-3, is as follows: DAGVTQSPTHLIKTRGQQVTLRCSPISGHKSVSWYQQVLGQGPQFIFQYYEKEERGRGNFPDRFSARQFPNYSSELNVNALLLGDSALYLCASSFSAADTQYFGPGTRLTVL.

This chain uses TRBV9 with TRBJ2-5; 8 bases line up with TRBD1. V lost 4 bases to trimming and J lost 0 bases; unmatched junction nucleotides: 8. This CDR3 contains 16 residues. Per the germline V gene, CDR1 is SGDLS and CDR2 is YYNGEE. The CDR3 loop reads CASSPRQGSYQETQYF. The CDR3 nucleotides are TGTGCCAGCAGCCCACGACAGGGGAGTTACCAAGAGACCCAGTACTTC.

The J gene is TRBJ1-3, the V gene TRBV11-2; perhaps TRBD1 as D (5 bases). Deletions cut 3 bases from V and 3 bases from J, with 9 bases between. The germline gives CDR1 SGHAT, CDR2 FQNNGV. This CDR3 contains 14 residues. CDR3 region: CASSFQGGGNTIYF. The CDR3 coding sequence is TGTGCCAGCAGCTTCCAGGGAGGTGGAAACACCATATATTTT.